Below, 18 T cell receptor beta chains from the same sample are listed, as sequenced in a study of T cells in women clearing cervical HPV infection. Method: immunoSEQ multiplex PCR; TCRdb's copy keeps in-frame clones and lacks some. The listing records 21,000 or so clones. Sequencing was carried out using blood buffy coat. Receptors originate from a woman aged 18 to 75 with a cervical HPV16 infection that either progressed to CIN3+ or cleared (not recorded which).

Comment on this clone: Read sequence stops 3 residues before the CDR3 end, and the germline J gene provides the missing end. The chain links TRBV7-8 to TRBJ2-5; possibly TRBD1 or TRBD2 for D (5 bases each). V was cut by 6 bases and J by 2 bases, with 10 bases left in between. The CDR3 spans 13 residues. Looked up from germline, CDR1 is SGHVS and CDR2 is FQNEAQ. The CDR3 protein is CASRRGVQETQYF. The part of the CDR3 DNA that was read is TGTGCCAGCAGGAGAGGGGTACAAGAGACC.

The CDR3: CASSESTSYGQYF. The CDR3 bases that were read are TGTGCCAGCAGTGAATCGACAAGCTATGGT. The rearrangement uses TRBV2 and TRBJ2-4; D ambiguous. Read sequence stops 3 residues before the CDR3 end, and the germline J gene provides the missing end. Germline CDR1 reads SNHLY; CDR2 reads FYNNEI. This CDR3 is built from 13 residues.

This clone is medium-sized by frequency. The CDR3 sequence: CASSLLQNTGELFF. The CDR3 DNA, read in part, is TGTGCCAGCAGCTTATTACAGAACACCGGGGAG. The chain employs TRBV7-3 and TRBJ2-2; no definite D call. Read coverage stops 3 residues before the CDR3 terminus; the germline J gene supplies the remainder. This CDR3 contains 14 residues. V was shortened by 2 bases and J by 1 base, with 5 bases between the two germline ends. CDR1 SGHTA and CDR2 FQGTGA come from the germline V gene.

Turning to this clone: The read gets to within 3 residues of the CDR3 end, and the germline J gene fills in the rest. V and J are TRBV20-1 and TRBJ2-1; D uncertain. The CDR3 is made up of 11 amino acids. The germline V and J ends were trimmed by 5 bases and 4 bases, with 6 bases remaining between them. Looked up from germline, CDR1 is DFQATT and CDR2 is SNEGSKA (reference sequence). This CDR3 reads CSAQIYNEQFF. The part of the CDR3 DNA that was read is TGCAGTGCTCAGATTTACAATGAG.

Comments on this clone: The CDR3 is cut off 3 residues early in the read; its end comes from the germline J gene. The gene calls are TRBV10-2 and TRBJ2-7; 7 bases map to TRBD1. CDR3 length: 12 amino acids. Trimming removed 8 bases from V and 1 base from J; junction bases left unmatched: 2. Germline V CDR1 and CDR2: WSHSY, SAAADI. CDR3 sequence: CASGQVSYEQYF. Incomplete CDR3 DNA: TGCGCCAGCGGACAGGTATCCTACGAG.

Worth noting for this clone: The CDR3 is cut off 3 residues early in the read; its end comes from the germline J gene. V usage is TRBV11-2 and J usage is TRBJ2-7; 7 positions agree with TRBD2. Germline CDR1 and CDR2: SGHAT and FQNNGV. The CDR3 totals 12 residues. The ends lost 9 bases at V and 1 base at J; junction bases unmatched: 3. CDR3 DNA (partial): TGTGCCAGTGGGGGGGTGTCCTACGAG. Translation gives CASGGVSYE. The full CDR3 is CASGGVSYEQYF.

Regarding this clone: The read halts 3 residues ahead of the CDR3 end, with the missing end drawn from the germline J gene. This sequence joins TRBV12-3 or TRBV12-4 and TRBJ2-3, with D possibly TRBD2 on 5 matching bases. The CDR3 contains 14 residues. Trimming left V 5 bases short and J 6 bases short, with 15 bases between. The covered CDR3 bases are TGTGCCAGCAGTCCTACGGGGTTTTTTGATACG. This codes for CASSPTGFFDT. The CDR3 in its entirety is CASSPTGFFDTQYF.

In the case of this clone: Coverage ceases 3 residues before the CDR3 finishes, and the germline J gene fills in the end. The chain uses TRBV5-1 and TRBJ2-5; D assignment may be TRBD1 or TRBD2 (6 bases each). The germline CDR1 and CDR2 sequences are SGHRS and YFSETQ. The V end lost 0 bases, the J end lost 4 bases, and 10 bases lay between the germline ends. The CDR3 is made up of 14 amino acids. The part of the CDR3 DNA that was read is TGCGCCAGCAGCTTGGTTGGAGGGGGAGAGACC. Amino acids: CASSLVGGGET. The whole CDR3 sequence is CASSLVGGGETQYF.

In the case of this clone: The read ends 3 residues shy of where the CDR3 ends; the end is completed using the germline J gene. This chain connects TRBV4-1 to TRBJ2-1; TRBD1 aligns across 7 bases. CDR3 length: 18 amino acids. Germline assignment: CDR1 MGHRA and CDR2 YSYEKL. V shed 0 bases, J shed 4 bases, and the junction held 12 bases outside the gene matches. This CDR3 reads CASSQESPSGTAYNEQFF. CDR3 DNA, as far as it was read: TGCGCCAGCAGCCAAGAATCCCCCTCCGGGACAGCTTACAATGAG.

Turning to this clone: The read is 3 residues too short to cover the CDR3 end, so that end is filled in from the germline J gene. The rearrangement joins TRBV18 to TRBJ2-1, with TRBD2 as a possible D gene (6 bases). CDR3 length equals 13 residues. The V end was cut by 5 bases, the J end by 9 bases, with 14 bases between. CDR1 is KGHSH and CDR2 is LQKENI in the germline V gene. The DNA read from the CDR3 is TGTGCCAGCTCAATTCGGGGAGGTATTGAG. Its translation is CASSIRGGIE. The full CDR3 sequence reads CASSIRGGIEQFF.

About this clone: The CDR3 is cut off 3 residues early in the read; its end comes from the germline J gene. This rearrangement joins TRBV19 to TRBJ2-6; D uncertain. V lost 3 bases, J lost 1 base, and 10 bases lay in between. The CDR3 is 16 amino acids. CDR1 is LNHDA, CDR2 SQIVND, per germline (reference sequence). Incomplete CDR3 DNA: TGTGCCAGTAGTATGAGGCCCGGGTCTGGGGCCAACGTC. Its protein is CASSMRPGSGANV. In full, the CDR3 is CASSMRPGSGANVLTF.

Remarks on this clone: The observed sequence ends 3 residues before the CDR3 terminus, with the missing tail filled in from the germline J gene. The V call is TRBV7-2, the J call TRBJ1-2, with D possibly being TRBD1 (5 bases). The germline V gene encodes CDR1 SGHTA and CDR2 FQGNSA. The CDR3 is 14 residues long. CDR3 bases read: TGTGCCAGCAGCTTGGGACTAAAAGCCTACGAC. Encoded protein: CASSLGLKAYD. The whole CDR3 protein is CASSLGLKAYDYTF.

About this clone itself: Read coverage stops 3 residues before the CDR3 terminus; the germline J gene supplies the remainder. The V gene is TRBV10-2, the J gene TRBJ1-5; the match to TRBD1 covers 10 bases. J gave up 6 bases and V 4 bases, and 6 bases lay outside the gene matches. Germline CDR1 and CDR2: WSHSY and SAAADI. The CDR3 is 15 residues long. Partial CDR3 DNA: TGCGCCAGCAGTGTTAGACAGGGGGCCGTTCAGCCC. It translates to CASSVRQGAVQP. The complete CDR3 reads CASSVRQGAVQPQHF.

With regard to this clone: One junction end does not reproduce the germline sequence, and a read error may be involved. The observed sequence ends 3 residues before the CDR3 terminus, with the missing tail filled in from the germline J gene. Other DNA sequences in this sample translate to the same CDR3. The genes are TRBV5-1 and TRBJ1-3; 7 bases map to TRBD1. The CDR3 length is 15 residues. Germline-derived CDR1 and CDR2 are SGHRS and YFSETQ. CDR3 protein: CASSFQGVSGNTIYF. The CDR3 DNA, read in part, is TGCGCCAGCAGCTTTCAGGGGGTCTCTGGAAACACA.

CDR3 bases read: TGTGCCAGCAGTGAGGGACTAGCGGGGGCGACAGATACG. Amino acid sequence: CASSEGLAGATDT. The entire CDR3 is CASSEGLAGATDTAFF. The V and J genes are TRBV6-1 and TRBJ1-1; D perhaps matches TRBD1 (6 bases). Read sequence stops 3 residues before the CDR3 end, and the germline J gene provides the missing end. Germline V lookup: CDR1 MNHNS, CDR2 SASEGT. The CDR3 length is 16 residues.

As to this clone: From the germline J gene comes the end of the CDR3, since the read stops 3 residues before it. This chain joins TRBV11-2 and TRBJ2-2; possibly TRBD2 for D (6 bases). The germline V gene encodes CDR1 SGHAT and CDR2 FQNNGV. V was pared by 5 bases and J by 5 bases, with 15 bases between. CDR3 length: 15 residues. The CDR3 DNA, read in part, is TGTGCCAGCAGCCAGGAGGGGTCGGGTACCGGGGAG. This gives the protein CASSQEGSGTGE. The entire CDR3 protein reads CASSQEGSGTGELFF. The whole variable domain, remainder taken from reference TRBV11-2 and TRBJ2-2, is EAGVAQSPRYKIIEKRQSVAFWCNPISGHATLYWYQQILGQGPKLLIQFQNNGVVDDSQLPKDRFSAERLKGVDSTLKIQPAKLEDSAVYLCASSQEGSGTGELFFGEGSRLTVL.

Partial CDR3 DNA: TGTGCCAGCAGCTGGAGTAGCGGGAGTTGGGAGACC. It is translated as CASSWSSGSWET. The whole CDR3 sequence is CASSWSSGSWETQYF. The V call is TRBV7-9, the J call TRBJ2-5; 9 bases align to TRBD2. The read ends 3 residues shy of where the CDR3 ends; the end is completed using the germline J gene. Germline V gene sequence: CDR1 SEHNR, CDR2 FQNEAQ (reference sequence). V lost 4 bases, J lost 5 bases, and 8 bases stayed unmatched. The CDR3 contains 15 residues.

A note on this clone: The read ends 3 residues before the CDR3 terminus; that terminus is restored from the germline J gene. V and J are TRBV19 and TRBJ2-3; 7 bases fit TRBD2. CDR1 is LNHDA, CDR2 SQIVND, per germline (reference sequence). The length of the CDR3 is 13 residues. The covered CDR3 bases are TGTGCCAGTAACCAGGGAGGGCTTCAGCCG. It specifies CASNQGGLQP. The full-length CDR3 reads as CASNQGGLQPQYF.